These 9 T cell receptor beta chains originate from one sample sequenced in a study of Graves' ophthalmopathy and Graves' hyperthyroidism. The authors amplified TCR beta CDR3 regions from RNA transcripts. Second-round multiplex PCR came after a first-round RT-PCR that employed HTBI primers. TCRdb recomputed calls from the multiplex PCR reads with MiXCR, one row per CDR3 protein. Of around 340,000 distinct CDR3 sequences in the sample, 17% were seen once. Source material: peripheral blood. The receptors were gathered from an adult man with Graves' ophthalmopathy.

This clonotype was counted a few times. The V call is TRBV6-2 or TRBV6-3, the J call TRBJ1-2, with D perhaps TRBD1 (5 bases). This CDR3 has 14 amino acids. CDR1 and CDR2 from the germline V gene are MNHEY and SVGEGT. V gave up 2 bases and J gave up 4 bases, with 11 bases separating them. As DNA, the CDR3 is TGTGCCAGCAGTTACGGAGGACACAGCTATGGCTACACCTTC. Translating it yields CASSYGGHSYGYTF.

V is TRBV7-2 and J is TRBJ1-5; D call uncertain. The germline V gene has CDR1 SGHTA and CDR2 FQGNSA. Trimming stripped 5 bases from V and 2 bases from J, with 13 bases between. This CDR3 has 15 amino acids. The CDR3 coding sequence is TGTGCCAGCAGCCGCGATTCCTCGGGCAATCAGCCCCAGCATTTT. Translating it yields CASSRDSSGNQPQHF.

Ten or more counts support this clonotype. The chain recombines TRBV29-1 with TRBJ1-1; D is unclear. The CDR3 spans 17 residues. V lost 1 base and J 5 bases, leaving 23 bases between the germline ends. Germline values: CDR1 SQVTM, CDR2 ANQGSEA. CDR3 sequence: CSVEVLPLARIGTEAFF. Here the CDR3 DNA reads TGCAGCGTTGAAGTTTTACCCCTCGCCCGAATAGGAACTGAAGCTTTCTTT.

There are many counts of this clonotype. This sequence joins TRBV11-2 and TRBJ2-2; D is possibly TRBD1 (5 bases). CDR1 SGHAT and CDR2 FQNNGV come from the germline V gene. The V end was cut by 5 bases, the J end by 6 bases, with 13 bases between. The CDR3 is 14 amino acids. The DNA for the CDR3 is TGTGCCAGCAGCCCCTCCAGGGTCGCCGGGGAGCTGTTTTTT. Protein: CASSPSRVAGELFF.

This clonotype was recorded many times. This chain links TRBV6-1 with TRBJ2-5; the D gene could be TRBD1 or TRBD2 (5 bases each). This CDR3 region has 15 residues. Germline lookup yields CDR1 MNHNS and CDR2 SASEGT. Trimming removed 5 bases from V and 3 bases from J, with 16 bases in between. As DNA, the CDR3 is TGTGCCAGCAGTACCAGGGAGCAAGTAGAAGAGACCCAGTACTTC. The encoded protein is CASSTREQVEETQYF.

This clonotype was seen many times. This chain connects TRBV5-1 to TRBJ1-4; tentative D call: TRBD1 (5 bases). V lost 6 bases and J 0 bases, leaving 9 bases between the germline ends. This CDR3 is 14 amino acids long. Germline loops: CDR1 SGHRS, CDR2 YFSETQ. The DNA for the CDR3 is TGCGCCAGCACATCAGGGTCAACTAATGAAAAACTGTTTTTT. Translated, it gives CASTSGSTNEKLFF.

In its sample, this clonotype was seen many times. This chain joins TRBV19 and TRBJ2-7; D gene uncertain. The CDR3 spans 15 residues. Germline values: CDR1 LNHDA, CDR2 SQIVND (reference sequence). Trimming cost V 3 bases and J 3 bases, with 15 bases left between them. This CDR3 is CASSITWAANYEQYF. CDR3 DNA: TGTGCCAGTAGTATTACATGGGCAGCAAACTACGAGCAGTACTTC. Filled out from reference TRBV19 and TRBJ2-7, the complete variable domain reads DGGITQSPKYLFRKEGQNVTLSCEQNLNHDAMYWYRQDPGQGLRLIYYSQIVNDFQKGDIAEGYSVSREKKESFPLTVTSAQKNPTAFYLCASSITWAANYEQYFGPGTRLTVT.

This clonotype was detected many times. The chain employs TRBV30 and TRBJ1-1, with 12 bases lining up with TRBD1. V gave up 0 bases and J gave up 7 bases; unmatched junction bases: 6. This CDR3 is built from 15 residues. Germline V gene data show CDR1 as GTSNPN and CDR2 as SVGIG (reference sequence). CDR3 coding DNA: TGTGCCTGGAGTGTACGGGACAGGGGGCAATATGAAGCTTTCTTT. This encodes CAWSVRDRGQYEAFF.

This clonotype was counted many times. CDR3 region: CASSPTPGLLEQYF. CDR3 DNA sequence: TGTGCCAGCAGCCCTACCCCCGGTCTGCTGGAGCAGTACTTC. This rearrangement joins TRBV7-8 to TRBJ2-7; D remains unclear. CDR3 size: 14 residues. Germline loops: CDR1 SGHVS, CDR2 FQNEAQ. With 5 bases removed from V and 7 bases from J, the gap between germline ends came to 18 bases. Combining the CDR3 with reference TRBV7-8 and TRBJ2-7 gives the whole variable domain GAGVSQSPRYKVAKRGQDVALRCDPISGHVSLFWYQQALGQGPEFLTYFQNEAQLDKSGLPSDRFFAERPEGSVSTLKIQRTQQEDSAVYLCASSPTPGLLEQYFGPGTRLTVT.